The 32 T cell receptor beta chains below come from one sample, sequenced in a study of identical twins. TCRdb redid the calling of the 5' RACE reads with MiXCR, one entry per CDR3 protein. The table lists around 500,000 distinct CDR3 sequences, over 12% of them singletons, with about 0.53% in the top ten. The same sample was also studied in work on yellow fever vaccine responses in identical twins.

Sequencing used CD4+ T cells sorted from blood. The receptors originated from a woman between 18 and 29 years old in good health.

V usage is TRBV6-6 and J usage is TRBJ2-7; no firm D call. The V gene lost 6 bases and the J gene lost 5 bases, with 11 bases spanning the gap. There are 12 residues in the CDR3. Germline lookup yields CDR1 MNHNY and CDR2 SVGAGI (reference sequence). The CDR3 DNA reads TGTGCCAGCAGGCCATGGGTCCACGAGCAGTACTTC. Translated, it gives CASRPWVHEQYF.

The chain couples TRBV20-1 to TRBJ2-3; maybe TRBD2 (5 bases). Germline CDR1 and CDR2: DFQATT and SNEGSKA (reference sequence). CDR3 length: 16 residues. With 1 base removed from V and 3 bases from J, the gap between germline ends came to 17 bases. The CDR3 sequence: CSARVANLGRTDTQYF. The CDR3 nucleotides read TGCAGTGCTAGAGTGGCCAACCTTGGGAGAACAGATACGCAGTATTTT.

This clonotype was found a few times. V is TRBV5-5 and J is TRBJ2-2; no reliable D call. V was cut by 0 bases and J by 4 bases, with 10 bases left in between. CDR1 and CDR2 (germline): SGHKS, YYEKEE (reference sequence). This CDR3 comprises 15 residues. CDR3 DNA: TGTGCCAGCAGCTTGGGGCTACAATCCACCGGGGAGCTGTTTTTT. Protein product: CASSLGLQSTGELFF. Using reference TRBV5-5 and TRBJ2-2 for the parts outside the CDR3, the full variable domain is DAGVTQSPTHLIKTRGQQVTLRCSPISGHKSVSWYQQVLGQGPQFIFQYYEKEERGRGNFPDRFSARQFPNYSSELNVNALLLGDSALYLCASSLGLQSTGELFFGEGSRLTVL.

The rearrangement links TRBV12-3 or TRBV12-4 to TRBJ2-1; 12 bases are shared with TRBD1. The CDR3 is 18 amino acids. V lost 6 bases, J lost 1 base, and 10 bases stayed unmatched. The CDR3 DNA reads TGTGCCAGCAGACCCGGGACAGGGGGCCCCAGATCCTACAATGAGCAGTTCTTC. The encoded protein is CASRPGTGGPRSYNEQFF.

This clonotype has only a few counts. The chain couples TRBV12-3 or TRBV12-4 to TRBJ2-3; no clear D. This CDR3 spans 15 amino acids. Trimming pared 1 base from V and 5 bases from J, leaving 13 bases between. The CDR3 DNA sequence: TGTGCCAGCAGTTTAGATTTCAAAACGAAAGATACGCAGTATTTT. Amino acids: CASSLDFKTKDTQYF.

This clonotype was observed a few times. V and J are TRBV4-3 and TRBJ2-2, with 8 bases fitting TRBD2. Germline V gene data show CDR1 as LGHNA and CDR2 as YSLEER. Losses at the gene ends were 2 bases for V and 7 bases for J; bases not matched to a gene: 6. CDR3 size: 15 residues. The CDR3 DNA follows: TGCGCCAGCAGCCAACGATTTGCGGGAGGCGGGGAGCTGTTTTTT. Protein: CASSQRFAGGGELFF.

This rearrangement joins TRBV7-9 to TRBJ2-1; weak D call: TRBD1 (6 bases). In germline, CDR1 is SEHNR, CDR2 FQNEAQ (reference sequence). Between the trimmed V and J ends, which lost 5 bases and 4 bases, there was a span of 18 bases. The CDR3 length is 16 residues. In nucleotides, the CDR3 is TGTGCCAGCAGCCCCCCCGGGGTGGACAGATACAATGAGCAGTTCTTC. Protein product: CASSPPGVDRYNEQFF.

The table lists this clonotype with a few counts. The rearrangement uses TRBV6-1 and TRBJ2-7; 12 positions match TRBD2. The CDR3 loop spans 15 amino acids. V gave up 6 bases and J gave up 4 bases; unmatched junction bases: 7. Germline CDR1 reads MNHNS; CDR2 reads SASEGT. Written as DNA, the CDR3 is TGTGCCAGCAGCGGGACTAGCGGGTGGAGTTACGAGCAGTACTTC. Translated, it gives CASSGTSGWSYEQYF.

The rearrangement joins TRBV7-9 to TRBJ2-5; the D gene is possibly TRBD2 (5 bases). V was trimmed by 5 bases and J by 5 bases, leaving 18 bases between them. The V gene's germline CDR1 is SEHNR and CDR2 FQNEAQ (reference sequence). The CDR3 covers 15 residues. The CDR3 bases are TGTGCCAGCAGCCCAAGCGGAGGCCTCGGGGAGACCCAGTACTTC. Its protein product is CASSPSGGLGETQYF. Together with reference TRBV7-9 and TRBJ2-5, the CDR3 gives the full variable domain: DTGVSQNPRHKITKRGQNVTFRCDPISEHNRLYWYRQTLGQGPEFLTYFQNEAQLEKSRLLSDRFSAERPKGSFSTLEIQRTEQGDSAMYLCASSPSGGLGETQYFGPGTRLLVL.

The chain is built from TRBV28 and TRBJ2-1, with 12 bases fitting TRBD2. The ends lost 6 bases at V and 7 bases at J; junction bases unmatched: 7. The germline V gene has CDR1 MDHEN and CDR2 SYDVKM. CDR3 length: 15 amino acids. CDR3 bases: TGTGCCAGCAGACTCGGGGGACTAGCGGGTAATGAGCAGTTCTTC. The encoded protein is CASRLGGLAGNEQFF.

This clonotype was observed a handful of times. This sequence joins TRBV12-3 or TRBV12-4 and TRBJ2-5; 11 nucleotides align to TRBD2. This CDR3 spans 16 amino acids. V lost 7 bases and J lost 0; bases outside the gene matches: 7. The DNA of the CDR3 is TGTGCCAGCAACGAACTAGCGGGGGAAAACCAAGAGACCCAGTACTTC. It translates to CASNELAGENQETQYF.

This chain uses TRBV5-8 with TRBJ1-1, with 11 bases that match TRBD1. The CDR3 is 16 residues long. Germline loops: CDR1 SGHTS, CDR2 YDEGEE. Losses at the gene ends were 5 bases for V and 1 base for J; bases not matched to a gene: 7. The CDR3 DNA is TGTGCCAGCAGACGGACAGGGGGCGAGAGGAACACTGAAGCTTTCTTT. Residues: CASRRTGGERNTEAFF.

The V and J genes are TRBV5-1 and TRBJ1-2; D gene uncertain. Trimming left V 2 bases short and J 2 bases short, with 10 bases between. This CDR3 is 14 amino acids long. Germline V CDR1 and CDR2: SGHRS, YFSETQ. In DNA, the CDR3 is TGCGCCAGCAGCTTCACGTTACAGAACTATGGCTACACCTTC. Its translation: CASSFTLQNYGYTF.

The chain has TRBV20-1 and TRBJ2-7; D possibly corresponds to TRBD2 (7 bases). V was trimmed by 3 bases and J by 3 bases, leaving 12 bases between them. The length of the CDR3 is 13 residues. Germline V gene data show CDR1 as DFQATT and CDR2 as SNEGSKA (reference sequence). CDR3 coding DNA: TGCAGTGCTAGGGGGGGGCTGGACTACGAGCAGTACTTC. Residues: CSARGGLDYEQYF.

This clonotype was seen only a few times. V usage is TRBV5-1 and J usage is TRBJ1-4; the D gene is possibly TRBD1 (6 bases). CDR3 length: 14 residues. The ends were cut back, 5 bases at V and 2 bases at J, with 10 bases in the middle. CDR1 is SGHRS, CDR2 YFSETQ, per germline. The CDR3 DNA sequence: TGCGCCAGCAGACGTGGACAGACTAATGAAAAACTGTTTTTT. Translation gives CASRRGQTNEKLFF.

CDR3 region: CSARDLMVAGELFF. The CDR3 DNA is TGCAGTGCTAGAGATCTGATGGTGGCCGGGGAGCTGTTTTTT. The chain has TRBV20-1 and TRBJ2-2, with D uncertain. The germline CDR1 and CDR2 sequences are DFQATT and SNEGSKA (reference sequence). The length of the CDR3 is 14 residues. Between the trimmed V and J ends, which lost 0 bases and 6 bases, there was a span of 11 bases.

This clonotype was seen more than once but under ten times. The genes are TRBV28 and TRBJ2-3; D possibly matches TRBD1 or TRBD2 (5 bases each). Deletions cut 5 bases from V and 2 bases from J, with 14 bases between. CDR1 and CDR2 from the germline V gene are MDHEN and SYDVKM. The CDR3 totals 15 residues. The chain's CDR3 is CASSEGLHLTDTQYF. The CDR3 nucleotides read TGTGCCAGCAGTGAGGGGTTGCACCTCACAGATACGCAGTATTTT.

The chain uses TRBV11-2 and TRBJ2-7, with TRBD2 matching 7 bases. V shed 6 bases and J 9 bases; nucleotides not matched to a gene: 17. Germline V gene sequence: CDR1 SGHAT, CDR2 FQNNGV. The CDR3 loop spans 15 amino acids. The CDR3: CASSTGGKGTLRQYF. The CDR3 region has the DNA TGTGCCAGCAGTACCGGGGGGAAAGGTACCTTAAGGCAGTACTTC.

This chain uses TRBV6-5 with TRBJ2-7; 10 bases align to TRBD1. With 2 bases clipped from V and 3 bases from J, the junction kept 10 bases outside the gene matches. This CDR3 region has 17 residues. From germline, CDR1 is MNHEY and CDR2 SVGAGI. The CDR3 protein is CASSYTRGTGVIYEQYF. The CDR3 coding sequence is TGTGCCAGCAGTTACACTCGAGGGACAGGGGTGATCTACGAGCAGTACTTC.

This clonotype was recorded many times. The chain joins TRBV7-2 to TRBJ2-7; TRBD1 matches 8 bases. The germline gives CDR1 SGHTA, CDR2 FQGNSA. Germline trimming cut 5 bases from V and 1 base from J; bases unmatched to any gene: 7. The CDR3 contains 15 residues. The CDR3 DNA follows: TGTGCCAGCAGCCGTGGGACAGGCTATTCCTACGAGCAGTACTTC. This sequence encodes CASSRGTGYSYEQYF.

This clonotype came up a few times. The rearrangement uses TRBV5-1 and TRBJ2-7, with D possibly called TRBD1 or TRBD2 (5 bases each). The CDR3 covers 15 residues. CDR1 is SGHRS, CDR2 YFSETQ, per germline. Trimming stripped 4 bases from V and 2 bases from J, with 16 bases between. CDR3 residues: CASSRTPEGPYEQYV. The DNA of the CDR3 is TGCGCCAGCAGCCGGACCCCCGAGGGACCCTACGAGCAGTACGTC.

Only a few counts were recorded for this clonotype. Here the CDR3 reads CASSGIAGGPGEQYF. DNA of the CDR3: TGCGCCAGCAGCGGAATAGCGGGAGGGCCGGGCGAGCAGTACTTC. The chain joins TRBV5-1 to TRBJ2-7; 11 bases agree with TRBD2. The CDR3 has 15 amino acids. Germline assignment: CDR1 SGHRS and CDR2 YFSETQ. The V segment lost 4 bases and the J segment 6 bases; nucleotides outside the gene matches: 9. The whole variable domain, filled in from reference TRBV5-1 and TRBJ2-7, reads KAGVTQTPRYLIKTRGQQVTLSCSPISGHRSVSWYQQTPGQGLQFLFEYFSETQRNKGNFPGRFSGRQFSNSRSEMNVSTLELGDSALYLCASSGIAGGPGEQYFGPGTRLTVT.

For this clonotype: A much larger clone lies one base from this, so it may be a read error. The chain combines TRBV20-1 with TRBJ2-1; 10 bases are shared with TRBD2. V lost 6 bases and J lost 1; bases outside the gene matches: 3. CDR1 DFQATT and CDR2 SNEGSKA come from the germline V gene (reference sequence). The CDR3 totals 14 residues. The DNA for the CDR3 is TGCAGTGCCCAAGCGGGAGGGTCCTACAATGAGCAGTTCTTC. Translating it yields CSAQAGGSYNEQFF.

This clonotype has more than one count but fewer than ten. This sequence joins TRBV11-2 and TRBJ2-3, with D possibly matching TRBD2 (5 bases). V gave up 1 base and J gave up 4 bases, with 9 bases separating them. CDR1 and CDR2 from the germline V gene are SGHAT and FQNNGV. The CDR3 runs 14 residues. The CDR3 region has the DNA TGTGCCAGCAGCTTAGTCACTAGTTCAGATACGCAGTATTTT. Amino acids: CASSLVTSSDTQYF.

At least ten counts were recorded for this clonotype. This sequence joins TRBV12-3 or TRBV12-4 and TRBJ2-4; TRBD1 is a possible D gene (6 bases). Trimming pared 7 bases from V and 3 bases from J, leaving 19 bases between. The CDR3 runs 16 residues. The CDR3 loop reads CASTPTGRAGKNIQYF. Here the CDR3 DNA reads TGTGCCAGCACCCCGACAGGACGGGCGGGCAAAAACATTCAGTACTTC.

This clonotype turned up a few times. The genes are TRBV9 and TRBJ2-3; TRBD2 matches at 7 bases. Germline V gene lookup returns CDR1 SGDLS and CDR2 YYNGEE. Trimming cost V 0 bases and J 4 bases; bases outside gene matches: 2. There are 14 residues in the CDR3. CDR3 sequence: CASSVVGGADTQYF. As DNA, the CDR3 is TGTGCCAGCAGCGTAGTTGGGGGGGCAGATACGCAGTATTTT.

The V gene is TRBV20-1, the J gene TRBJ2-1, with 15 bases aligning to TRBD2. The CDR3 has 16 residues. J gave up 0 bases and V 5 bases, and 2 bases lay outside the gene matches. CDR1 and CDR2 from the germline V gene are DFQATT and SNEGSKA (reference sequence). This CDR3 reads CSAGTSGRNSYNEQFF. The CDR3 DNA is TGCAGTGCTGGGACTAGCGGGAGGAACTCCTACAATGAGCAGTTCTTC.

This clonotype was recorded a few times. CDR3 DNA: TGTGCCAGCAGCTTAGCCGGGACAGAAGCCTACGAGCAGTACTTC. Translating gives CASSLAGTEAYEQYF. The chain uses TRBV7-8 and TRBJ2-7; TRBD1 matches at 7 bases. The CDR3 is made up of 15 amino acids. J lost 2 bases, V lost 0 bases, and 4 bases had no gene match. The germline V gene encodes CDR1 SGHVS and CDR2 FQNEAQ.

This clonotype was seen ten or more times. The chain couples TRBV5-1 to TRBJ2-5; D perhaps matches TRBD1 (7 bases). Trimming removed 4 bases at V and 3 bases at J, with 13 bases between. CDR1 SGHRS and CDR2 YFSETQ come from the germline V gene. The length of the CDR3 is 14 residues. The DNA of the CDR3 is TGCGCCAGCAGCCTCGGGGGACAGAAAGAGACCCAGTACTTC. Its protein product is CASSLGGQKETQYF.

Remarks on this clonotype: Relative to the germline gene, one junction end is altered; a read error may explain this. This chain connects TRBV3-1 to TRBJ2-5; TRBD2 aligns across 13 bases. The CDR3 totals 19 residues. Germline assignment: CDR1 LGHDT and CDR2 YNNKEL (reference sequence). The CDR3 spells CASSQNYGLAGEHQETQNF. The CDR3 nucleotides are TGTGCCAGCAGCCAAAACTACGGACTAGCGGGGGAGCACCAAGAGACCCAGAACTTC.

This clonotype was detected a few times. J is TRBJ2-7 and V is TRBV28, with TRBD2 as a possible D gene (6 bases). Germline assignment: CDR1 MDHEN and CDR2 SYDVKM. CDR3 length: 15 residues. Trimming shortened V by 6 bases and J by 3 bases, and 18 bases separated the two germline ends. The CDR3 loop reads CASSSSGGLNYEQYF. CDR3 nucleotide sequence: TGTGCCAGCAGCTCATCCGGAGGGCTTAACTACGAGCAGTACTTC.

The chain links TRBV9 to TRBJ1-1; 8 bases fit TRBD1. V gave up 3 bases and J gave up 6 bases; unmatched junction bases: 13. The CDR3 has 16 residues. Germline CDR1 and CDR2: SGDLS and YYNGEE. CDR3 DNA sequence: TGTGCCAGCAGCGCAGCCCCCGACAGGGGTGTCCCTGAAGCTTTCTTT. Translated: CASSAAPDRGVPEAFF.